The rows below give T cell receptor beta chains drawn from one sample of a study of blood T cells in healthy people across ages. TCRdb re-called the 5' RACE reads through MiXCR, storing one row per CDR3 protein. The profile shows some 560,000 distinct CDR3 sequences, approximately 26% of them singletons. These data were also filed under a second study, of T cells of mothers and their children.

Sequenced sample: blood. These receptors were collected from a boy under 10 years old in good health. Both conserved end residues are part of each CDR3. Each record gives: V gene, D gene, J gene, clone size, CDR3 DNA, CDR3 protein. A D gene is named only where the DNA matches it firmly. A clone size is listed for some rows: how often the clone was seen (once, few, many), or a class if it is expanded.

>TRBV7-9|TRBD2|TRBJ2-7|few
TGTGCCAGCAGCTCCGGATCGGGACTACTTACCTACGAGCAGTACTTC
CASSSGSGLLTYEQYF
>TRBV27|.|TRBJ2-1|few
TGTGCCAGCAGTTCTGGGGACTCCTCCTACAATGAGCAGTTCTTC
CASSSGDSSYNEQFF
>TRBV7-2|TRBD2|TRBJ2-1|few
TGTGCCAGCAGCCTATTTCTCATACTAGCGACTATATACAATGAGCAGTTCTTC
CASSLFLILATIYNEQFF
>TRBV20-1|.|TRBJ1-1|many
TGCAGTGCCGCGACAGGCCGTAGTGGGGACACTGAAGCTTTCTTT
CSAATGRSGDTEAFF
>TRBV20-1|.|TRBJ2-5|few
TGCAGTGCTACGGGAAAAGAGACCCAGTACTTC
CSATGKETQYF
>TRBV2|.|TRBJ2-3|.
TGCGCCAGCACCCCGGAGGGGCGGGCTAGCACAGATACGCAGTATTTT
CASTPEGRASTDTQYF
>TRBV4-2|.|TRBJ1-1|few
TGTGCCAGCAGCCAAGCCCCCTACGGGGCTGACACTGAAGCTTTCTTT
CASSQAPYGADTEAFF
>TRBV10-2|TRBD2|TRBJ2-1|few
TGCGCCAGCAGTTCTAGCGGGATTCATGAGCAGTTCTTC
CASSSSGIHEQFF
>TRBV5-5|TRBD1|TRBJ2-2|many
TGTGCCAGCAGCTCCGGGACAGGCACCGGGGAGCTGTTTTTT
CASSSGTGTGELFF
>TRBV18|.|TRBJ2-2|.
TGTGCCAGCTCACCAAACCCGGGGCTCGACACCGGGGAGCTGTTTTTT
CASSPNPGLDTGELFF
>TRBV7-6|.|TRBJ1-3|.
TGTGCCAGCAGCCGACAGACCTCTGGAAACACCATATATTTT
CASSRQTSGNTIYF
>TRBV20-1|.|TRBJ1-1|few
TGCAGTGCTAGCCTTATGGATGGGATTGCCACTGAAGCTTTCTTT
CSASLMDGIATEAFF
>TRBV6-1|.|TRBJ1-1|.
TGTGCCAGCAGTGGCCCAACCCTAGAAGCTTTCTTT
CASSGPTLEAFF
>TRBV6-2/TRBV6-3|TRBD1|TRBJ2-1|.
TGTGCCAGCAGTACCCGCTGGACAGGGGTGACGAATGAGCAGTTCTTC
CASSTRWTGVTNEQFF
>TRBV7-9|TRBD2|TRBJ2-5|.
TGTGCCAGCAGCTTAGAAGCGGGATGGCTGCGAGAGACCCAGTACTTC
CASSLEAGWLRETQYF
>TRBV27|.|TRBJ2-7|.
TGTGCCAGCAGTTTGATGAGGGGTGCAACCTACGAGCAGTACTTC
CASSLMRGATYEQYF
>TRBV10-3|TRBD2|TRBJ2-5|few
TGTGCCATCCCGGACCGACTAGCGGGAGGGCCTCGCCAAGAGACCCAGTACTTC
CAIPDRLAGGPRQETQYF
>TRBV7-8|.|TRBJ2-7|.
TGTGCCAGCAGCACCCGGGACTTAAGAGGGAAGCAGTACTTC
CASSTRDLRGKQYF
>TRBV2|.|TRBJ2-3|.
TGTGCCAGCAGTGCGAGCTGGGGCACAGATACGCAGTATTTT
CASSASWGTDTQYF
>TRBV7-8|TRBD2|TRBJ2-4|.
TGTGCCAGCAGCCCCGCGACGATCACTAGCGCTAGGACCAAAAACATTCAGTACTTC
CASSPATITSARTKNIQYF
>TRBV15|.|TRBJ2-6|few
TGTGCCACCAGCAGAGGGGCCCCCGACAAGGGACGGTCTGGGGCCAACGTCCTGACTTTC
CATSRGAPDKGRSGANVLTF
>TRBV20-1|.|TRBJ2-1|.
TGCAGTGCTACGGACTACAATGAGCAGTTCTTC
CSATDYNEQFF
>TRBV29-1|.|TRBJ2-5|.
TGCAGCGTTGAAGATGGCGCGCTGGAGACCCAGTACTTC
CSVEDGALETQYF
>TRBV21-1|.|TRBJ2-3|few
TGTGCCAGCAGCAAAGGTTCGTTTGGTGGCGTGGGGTACACAGATACGCAGTATTTT
CASSKGSFGGVGYTDTQYF
>TRBV5-1|TRBD2|TRBJ2-1|few
TGCGCCAGCAGCTTGGCCCTATATACTAGCGGGAGCTCCTACAATGAGCAGTTCTTC
CASSLALYTSGSSYNEQFF
>TRBV12-3/TRBV12-4|.|TRBJ2-7|few
TGTGCCAGCAGTTTATCGTATAAGGGCGAGCAGTACTTC
CASSLSYKGEQYF
>TRBV3-1|.|TRBJ2-2|.
TGTGCCAGCAACGGGGGCCTGACCGGGGAGCTGTTTTTT
CASNGGLTGELFF
>TRBV6-1|.|TRBJ2-3|many
TGTGCCAGCAGTGACTGGGGGAGAGGAGATACGCAGTATTTT
CASSDWGRGDTQYF
>TRBV21-1|.|TRBJ2-7|.
TGTGCCAGCAGCAATGGGGATGCTCTAGCGGGAGGCGGCGAGCAGTACTTC
CASSNGDALAGGGEQYF
>TRBV7-9|TRBD1|TRBJ1-2|few
TGTGCCAGCAGCTTCCCGGGACAGGGAGTCAACACCTTC
CASSFPGQGVNTF
>TRBV4-1|.|TRBJ2-7|.
TGCGCCAGCAGCCAAGTCCTCGGGGAAACCTACGAGCAGTACTTC
CASSQVLGETYEQYF
>TRBV21-1|.|TRBJ2-1|.
TGTGCCAGCAGCAAAACCCGACTAGCGGGAAGCCATGAGCAGTTCTTC
CASSKTRLAGSHEQFF
>TRBV6-6|.|TRBJ2-5|.
TGTGCCAGCAGTGCGGGACTAGAGACCCAGTACTTC
CASSAGLETQYF
>TRBV27|TRBD2|TRBJ2-7|few
TGTGCCAGCAGTTCTCGGACTAGCGGAGCCTACGAGCAGTACTTC
CASSSRTSGAYEQYF
>TRBV2|.|TRBJ2-7|.
TGTGCCAGCCTGACCAGCAACGAGCAGTACTTC
CASLTSNEQYF
>TRBV15|.|TRBJ2-6|.
TGTGCCACCAGCAGGTCCTCGCACTCTGGGGCCAACGTCCTGACTTTC
CATSRSSHSGANVLTF
>TRBV13|.|TRBJ1-1|.
TGTGCCAGCAGCTCCCCGGGGGGCACTGAAGCTTTCTTT
CASSSPGGTEAFF
>TRBV7-2|TRBD2|TRBJ2-1|few
TGTGCCAGCAGCTTGGGACTAGCGGGAGGGCCACCAATCTTCTTC
CASSLGLAGGPPIFF
>TRBV6-1|TRBD1|TRBJ1-4|few
TGTGCCAGCAGTGAATACCGGGGACAGGGGGTTTCAACTAATGAAAAACTGTTTTTT
CASSEYRGQGVSTNEKLFF
>TRBV12-3/TRBV12-4|.|TRBJ1-4|.
TGTGCCACCTCAATGGAGGGCGCAACTAATGAAAAACTGTTTTTT
CATSMEGATNEKLFF
>TRBV12-3/TRBV12-4|.|TRBJ2-7|few
TGTGCCAGCAGCCCCGCTCCGGGGTACGAGCAGTACTTC
CASSPAPGYEQYF
>TRBV20-1|TRBD1|TRBJ2-5|few
TGCAGTGCTAGAGGCTGGACAGGGGGAGAGACCCAGTACTTC
CSARGWTGGETQYF
>TRBV7-8|TRBD2|TRBJ2-5|.
TGTGCCAGCACTACAGGCGGGGGGGCTTGGTTTGAGACCCAGTACTTC
CASTTGGGAWFETQYF
>TRBV3-1|.|TRBJ2-7|few
TGTGCCAGCAGCCAAGAAAGGACCTCCTACGAGCAGTACTTC
CASSQERTSYEQYF
>TRBV9|.|TRBJ1-4|.
TGTGCCGGCAGCGTAGATGGCAGGGGAAATGAAAAACTGTTTTTT
CAGSVDGRGNEKLFF
>TRBV7-8|.|TRBJ1-4|.
TGTGCCAGCAGCTTAGGCCCCCGGGACACAACTAATGAAAAACTGTTTTTT
CASSLGPRDTTNEKLFF
>TRBV10-3|TRBD2|TRBJ2-2|many
TGTGCCATCAGCCGAGGGACTAGCGTTGACGGGGAGCTGTTTTTT
CAISRGTSVDGELFF
>TRBV6-1|.|TRBJ1-5|.
TGTGCCAGCAGTGAACCCGGCCTAGTTCCGCCCCAGCATTTT
CASSEPGLVPPQHF
>TRBV7-6|TRBD2|TRBJ2-3|.
TGTGCCAGCAGCTCCCAAGCGGGGGCTGCAGATACGCAGTATTTT
CASSSQAGAADTQYF
>TRBV6-1|.|TRBJ1-5|few
TGTGCCAGCAGTGGAAACGGGGGAGGGAATCAGCCCCAGCATTTT
CASSGNGGGNQPQHF
>TRBV10-3|TRBD1|TRBJ1-2|many
TGTGCCATCAGAGGGACAGGGGGCAGCTATGGCTACACCTTC
CAIRGTGGSYGYTF
>TRBV5-5|TRBD2|TRBJ2-1|.
TGTGCCAGCAGCCCCGGACTAGCGGGGACCAATGAGCAGTTCTTC
CASSPGLAGTNEQFF